The clone carrying this TCR beta chain has just a few counts. Its target is unknown. Germline V gives CDR1 SGHTA, CDR2 FQGNSA. The V gene end was trimmed by 1 base and the J gene end by 8 bases; junction bases not matched to a gene: 14. This CDR3 is built from 17 residues. The source of the sample is a study of beta chain features in type 1 diabetes. Study summary: Patient and healthy donor groups were alike in age, gender and cell yields. General observations from the study: Relative to healthy donors, patients appeared to have naive, central memory and Treg TCRB repertoires that were more similar. Moderate yet significant TCRB CDR3 shortening was seen in Type 1 diabetes patients in all four CD4+ subsets. Any HLA-type effect on TCRB rearrangement remained unresolved here.

Of the isolated RNA, all was reverse transcribed, and so the sequenced material was expressed TCRB transcripts. TCRdb's copy holds only in-frame clones and misses some; the assay was immunoSEQ multiplex PCR. The repertoire holds roughly 160,000 clones, with approximately 8.4% as singletons. The chain employs TRBV7-2 and TRBJ1-2; 9 positions match TRBD1. Material for sequencing was central memory CD4+ T cells from blood. This receptor was identified in a man aged 18 to 30 with type 1 diabetes. CDR3 loop: CASSLVGTGTRTIGYTF. In nucleotides, the CDR3 is TGTGCCAGCAGCTTAGTCGGGACAGGGACCAGAACTATCGGCTACACCTTC.